The T cell receptor beta chain under discussion was sequenced for a study of cytomegalovirus exposure and HLA in healthy donors. Whole-study findings and limits: Analyzed later, association rates of TCRs varied across HLA loci, with DRB1 most and HLA-C fewest. Reports described diagnosis of cytomegalovirus status by the classifier as highly specific and sensitive. Versus the roughly 700-donor mean, an Asian-associated ancestry cluster reportedly showed fewer N-insertions in a later analysis.

This clone was recorded once. Its antigen is currently unknown. Trimming shortened V by 3 bases and J by 2 bases, and 7 bases separated the two germline ends. The CDR3 is 13 amino acids. Germline values: CDR1 SGDLS, CDR2 YYNGEE. 13 Jbeta primers and 60 Vbeta primers were used for the PCR. Sequenced by immunoSEQ multiplex PCR; TCRdb stores in-frame clones only, minus some. Of some 190,000 clones listed, around 88% were seen once; the top ten hold roughly 0.33%. The donors were healthy bone marrow donors. The chain carries TRBV9 and TRBJ2-3; D is unclear. The sequencing sample was made of PBMCs. This receptor was obtained from a woman aged 25 to 39 in good health and CMV-seronegative. CDR3 region: CASSALLTDTQYF. The DNA for the CDR3 is TGTGCCAGCAGCGCCCTTCTCACAGATACGCAGTATTTT.